One T cell receptor (beta chain) is described in this entry. This entry belongs to a study of cytomegalovirus exposure and HLA in healthy donors. The V and J ends lost 8 bases and 1 base, in that order; junction bases with no gene match: 4. This CDR3 contains 13 residues. Germline CDR1 and CDR2: GTSNPN and SVGIG (reference sequence). Vbeta (60) and Jbeta (13) primers were used in the PCR. Sequencing used immunoSEQ multiplex PCR; TCRdb keeps in-frame clones, though not all of them. This listing includes around 200,000 clones. The chain combines TRBV30 with TRBJ1-1; TRBD1 matches 10 bases. The sequencing input was PBMCs. This TCR was recovered from a girl aged 2-10 years in good health and CMV-seropositive. The CDR3 is CAGRDRGNTEAFF. In DNA, the CDR3 is TGTGCCGGAAGGGACAGGGGGAACACTGAAGCTTTCTTT.